These 23 T cell receptor beta chains originate from one sample sequenced in a study of OX40 agonist ivuxolimab in advanced cancers. TCRdb's copy holds only in-frame clones and misses some; the assay was immunoSEQ multiplex PCR. This sample yields more than 45,000 clones, of which about 87% are seen a single time; 11% belongs to the top ten. This specimen consisted of CD4+ or CD8+ T cells sorted from blood, obtained in a trial of the OX40 agonist ivuxolimab. The receptors shown here come from an adult with an advanced solid tumor such as melanoma, head and neck, liver or kidney cancer.

This rearrangement joins TRBV5-4 to TRBJ2-1; D remains ambiguous. The CDR3 has 12 amino acids. In germline, CDR1 is SGHNT, CDR2 YYREEE (reference sequence). The V and J ends lost 4 bases and 9 bases respectively, with 11 bases between them. The CDR3 here is CASSPSTSEQFF. CDR3 DNA sequence: TGTGCCAGCAGCCCTTCTACCTCTGAGCAGTTCTTC.

As for this clone: At one end, the junction sequence differs from germline, possibly due to a read error. The gene calls are TRBV6-1 and TRBJ1-1, with TRBD1 matching 9 bases. Germline V gene lookup returns CDR1 MNHNS and CDR2 SASEGT. This CDR3 has 16 residues. CDR3 nucleotides: TGTGCCAGCAGCGAAGAGACAGGGGGAATGTCCTCTGAAGCTTTCTTT. It codes for CASSEETGGMSSEAFF.

CDR3 sequence: CASSLARPRSQAEAFF. The CDR3 DNA follows: TGTGCCAGCAGCTTAGCGCGTCCGCGGTCGCAAGCTGAAGCTTTCTTT. The chain employs TRBV7-9 and TRBJ1-1; D gene unclear. CDR1 is SEHNR and CDR2 is FQNEAQ in the germline V gene (reference sequence). There are 16 residues in the CDR3. The V gene lost 0 bases and the J gene lost 6 bases, with 17 bases spanning the gap.

V gene TRBV30 combines with J gene TRBJ2-2; TRBD1 or TRBD2 may be the D gene (5 bases each). V lost 2 bases to trimming and J lost 4 bases, with 11 bases between them. Germline CDR1 reads GTSNPN; CDR2 reads SVGIG (reference sequence). The CDR3 covers 14 residues. The CDR3, as DNA: TGTGCCTGGAGTTCTGGGACCGTCACCGGGGAGCTGTTTTTT. This gives the protein CAWSSGTVTGELFF. Variable domain in full (rest from reference TRBV30 and TRBJ2-2): SQTIHQWPATLVQPVGSPLSLECTVEGTSNPNLYWYRQAAGRGLQLLFYSVGIGQISSEVPQNLSASRPQDRQFILSSKKLLLSDSGFYLCAWSSGTVTGELFFGEGSRLTVL.

The CDR3 DNA sequence: TGTGCCTGGAGTGTAGGTAGCGGGAGTGAGACCCAGTACTTC. It encodes CAWSVGSGSETQYF. The gene calls are TRBV30 and TRBJ2-5, with 9 bases that match TRBD2. Germline V gene data show CDR1 as GTSNPN and CDR2 as SVGIG (reference sequence). The CDR3 is 14 amino acids. Trimming at V came to 0 bases and at J to 5 bases, leaving 4 bases not matched to a gene.

This clone was counted only a few times. The chain joins TRBV27 to TRBJ1-2, with D possibly TRBD1 on 5 matching bases. CDR3 length: 13 residues. The V end lost 6 bases, the J end lost 7 bases, and 15 bases lay between the germline ends. Germline CDR1 MNHEY, CDR2 SMNVEV (reference sequence). The CDR3: CASSPTGPLGYTF. For the CDR3, the DNA is TGTGCCAGCAGCCCCACAGGCCCTCTTGGCTACACCTTC.

V gene TRBV5-1 combines with J gene TRBJ2-2; 7 bases are shared with TRBD2. J was trimmed by 0 bases and V by 4 bases; bases with no gene match: 9. CDR1 is SGHRS, CDR2 YFSETQ, per germline. The CDR3 is 17 residues long. CDR3 nucleotide sequence: TGCGCCAGCAGCCCCCGCGGGGGAGGTGCGAACACCGGGGAGCTGTTTTTT. Its protein is CASSPRGGGANTGELFF. Full variable domain (missing parts from reference TRBV5-1 and TRBJ2-2): KAGVTQTPRYLIKTRGQQVTLSCSPISGHRSVSWYQQTPGQGLQFLFEYFSETQRNKGNFPGRFSGRQFSNSRSEMNVSTLELGDSALYLCASSPRGGGANTGELFFGEGSRLTVL.

This clone was seen a handful of times. V usage is TRBV7-2 and J usage is TRBJ1-2; a possible D gene is TRBD1 (6 bases). The CDR3 covers 15 residues. Germline-derived CDR1 and CDR2 are SGHTA and FQGNSA. With 2 bases removed from V and 2 bases from J, the gap between germline ends came to 12 bases. The CDR3 reads CASSLSGGPNYGYTF. CDR3 nucleotides: TGTGCCAGCAGCTTATCGGGGGGCCCAAACTATGGCTACACCTTC.

The chain is built from TRBV7-2 and TRBJ1-6; the D is unclear. The CDR3 sequence is 16 residues long. Germline V gives CDR1 SGHTA, CDR2 FQGNSA. Trimming removed 1 base from V and 2 bases from J, with 9 bases in between. CDR3 protein: CASSLGPPTYNSPLHF. The CDR3 nucleotides read TGTGCCAGCAGCTTAGGACCGCCTACCTATAATTCACCCCTCCACTTT.

V and J are TRBV27 and TRBJ1-2; maybe TRBD1 (5 bases). V was cut by 2 bases and J by 3 bases, with 10 bases left in between. The CDR3 covers 14 residues. Germline CDR1 MNHEY, CDR2 SMNVEV (reference sequence). This CDR3 is CASSLKGTYYGYTF. In nucleotides, the CDR3 is TGTGCCAGCAGTTTAAAAGGGACTTACTATGGCTACACCTTC.

This clone was seen only once. The V gene is TRBV7-9, the J gene TRBJ1-3; 7 nucleotides agree with TRBD1. In germline, CDR1 is SEHNR, CDR2 FQNEAQ (reference sequence). The CDR3 totals 16 residues. V was clipped by 8 bases and J by 0 bases; unmatched bases: 10. The CDR3 here is CASFGDRAHSGNTIYF. In DNA, the CDR3 is TGTGCCAGCTTCGGCGACAGGGCCCACTCTGGAAACACCATATATTTT.

The V and J genes are TRBV19 and TRBJ1-2; 7 nucleotides match TRBD1. The germline gives CDR1 LNHDA, CDR2 SQIVND (reference sequence). The CDR3 is 15 residues long. V lost 4 bases to trimming and J lost 2 bases; unmatched junction nucleotides: 7. The CDR3 DNA follows: TGTGCCAGTAGTAGCAGGGACAGTGACAACTATGGCTACACCTTC. It encodes CASSSRDSDNYGYTF.

The chain combines TRBV9 with TRBJ1-2, with 9 nucleotides matching TRBD1. Germline CDR1 SGDLS, CDR2 YYNGEE. The CDR3 length is 15 residues. With 6 bases clipped from V and 2 bases from J, the junction kept 8 bases outside the gene matches. CDR3 DNA sequence: TGTGCCAGCACCCCCTCTGGGACAGGGAACTATGGCTACACCTTC. Protein: CASTPSGTGNYGYTF.

The gene calls are TRBV5-8 and TRBJ2-5; the D call may be TRBD1 or TRBD2 (5 bases each). The J call may not be correct, given that the DNA end is closer to TRBJ2-7. The germline CDR1 and CDR2 sequences are SGHTS and YDEGEE. This CDR3 spans 15 amino acids. CDR3 coding DNA: TGTGCCAGCAGTTCAGCGGCAGGGCCCTCCTACGAGCAGTACTTC. Translation: CASSSAAGPSYEQYF.

This clone appeared a few times. The chain recombines TRBV2 with TRBJ2-7; perhaps TRBD1 as D (6 bases). Germline assignment: CDR1 SNHLY and CDR2 FYNNEI. The CDR3 sequence is 15 residues long. Trimming pared 6 bases from V and 0 bases from J, leaving 15 bases between. Here the CDR3 reads CASRATGASSYEQYF. In nucleotides, the CDR3 is TGTGCCAGCAGAGCGACAGGCGCGAGCTCCTACGAGCAGTACTTC.

This chain joins TRBV7-6 and TRBJ2-3, with 10 bases matching TRBD2. The CDR3 totals 14 residues. Looked up from germline, CDR1 is SGHVS and CDR2 is FNYEAQ. The V segment lost 5 bases and the J segment 5 bases; nucleotides outside the gene matches: 4. CDR3 in amino acids: CASSLRLAGDTQYF. Written as DNA, the CDR3 is TGTGCCAGCAGCCTAAGACTAGCGGGAGATACGCAGTATTTT. The whole variable domain, filled in from reference TRBV7-6 and TRBJ2-3, reads GAGVSQSPRYKVTKRGQDVALRCDPISGHVSLYWYRQALGQGPEFLTYFNYEAQQDKSGLPNDRFSAERPEGSISTLTIQRTEQRDSAMYRCASSLRLAGDTQYFGPGTRLTVL.

CDR3 bases: TGTGCCAGCAGATCCCACAGGGGAGTGAACACTGAAGCTTTCTTT. This sequence encodes CASRSHRGVNTEAFF. This chain joins TRBV7-8 and TRBJ1-1, with 7 nucleotides matching TRBD1. CDR3 length: 15 residues. V shed 6 bases, J shed 0 bases, and the junction held 7 bases outside the gene matches. The V gene's germline CDR1 is SGHVS and CDR2 FQNEAQ.

The rearrangement joins TRBV6-6 to TRBJ1-1; unclear D gene. V was cut by 2 bases and J by 1 base, with 5 bases left in between. The CDR3 sequence is 13 residues long. Germline CDR1 MNHNY, CDR2 SVGAGI (reference sequence). CDR3 coding DNA: TGTGCCAGCAGTTACGCCAGGAACACTGAAGCTTTCTTT. Translated: CASSYARNTEAFF.

In its sample, this clone was seen a few times. Distinct nucleotide sequences in the sample also encode this CDR3. The CDR3 is CASSPGTGGYEQYF. CDR3 bases: TGTGCCAGCAGTCCCGGGACAGGGGGCTACGAGCAGTACTTC. The chain carries TRBV27 and TRBJ2-7, with TRBD1 matching over 11 bases. V lost 5 bases, J lost 3 bases, and 3 bases stayed unmatched. The CDR3 has 14 amino acids. The V gene's germline CDR1 is MNHEY and CDR2 SMNVEV (reference sequence).

CDR3 DNA sequence: TGTGCCAGCAGTTACGACTCAGACTCCTACGAGCAGTACTTC. Protein product: CASSYDSDSYEQYF. J is TRBJ2-7 and V is TRBV6-5; D not resolved. The CDR3 runs 14 residues. CDR1 and CDR2 from the germline V gene are MNHEY and SVGAGI. V was shortened by 2 bases and J by 0 bases, with 8 bases between the two germline ends.

This chain links TRBV7-9 with TRBJ2-2, with TRBD2 matching over 7 bases. V dropped 5 bases and J dropped 4; count of bases not matched to a gene: 13. Germline V gives CDR1 SEHNR, CDR2 FQNEAQ (reference sequence). The CDR3 is 17 amino acids. The CDR3 DNA is TGTGCCAGCAGCCCTACCAGAGCGGGACGAATCACCGGGGAGCTGTTTTTT. This translates into CASSPTRAGRITGELFF.

DNA for the CDR3: TGTGCCATCAGTGAGTCGGGGGAGACTGAAGCTTTCTTT. This translates into CAISESGETEAFF. This chain joins TRBV10-3 and TRBJ1-1, with D maybe TRBD1 (5 bases). The CDR3 runs 13 residues. The ends were cut back, 0 bases at V and 5 bases at J, with 7 bases in the middle. Germline loops: CDR1 ENHRY, CDR2 SYGVKD.

The chain joins TRBV7-9 to TRBJ2-1; TRBD2 is a possible D gene (5 bases). The CDR3 runs 15 residues. V lost 6 bases and J 0 bases, leaving 12 bases between the germline ends. Germline V gene data show CDR1 as SEHNR and CDR2 as FQNEAQ (reference sequence). CDR3 DNA sequence: TGTGCCAGCAGAACCGGGATTAGCTCCTACAATGAGCAGTTCTTC. This encodes CASRTGISSYNEQFF.